This T cell receptor (beta chain) emerged from a study of T cells in localized non-small cell lung cancer. Study-wide findings and caveats: Sequencing involved a lone tumor region, leaving heterogeneity possible.

Using immunoSEQ multiplex PCR, the repertoire was profiled, and TCRdb retains in-frame clones only, with some absent. The repertoire holds under 50,000 clones, with 85% to 90% as singletons. A word on this clone: The antigen is undetermined.

Germline trimming cut 3 bases from V and 5 bases from J; bases unmatched to any gene: 13. CDR3 length: 18 amino acids. Germline assignment: CDR1 LGHNA and CDR2 YNFKEQ. V and J are TRBV4-2 and TRBJ1-4, with TRBD1 matching over 9 bases. The source is a man aged 40 to 70 with stage II lung adenocarcinoma. The specimen was PBMCs, collected before any cancer treatment. In DNA, the CDR3 is TGTGCCAGCAGCCAGGACAACGAACCGGGACAGGGCAATGAAAAACTGTTTTTT. It translates to CASSQDNEPGQGNEKLFF.